One T cell receptor (beta chain) is described in this entry. This clone was detected only once. Its antigen has not been determined. The record has no base qualities; no much larger clone is one base away. Library construction relied on the immunoSEQ multiplex PCR assay. TCRdb carries this immuneACCESS record with in-frame sequences only. Its versions omit some clonotypes, under half of them owing to an unresolved V gene in the studies checked, with the rest unexplained. The sample has approximately 72,000 clones on record, about 90% of them singletons. 1.5% to 2% of the sample goes to the ten largest clones. The sample originates from a study of T cell changes during pregnancy in multiple sclerosis (dated by TCRdb to the late 2010s). About the investigation overall: In women with multiple sclerosis, the researchers looked at how the T cell repertoire shifted as pregnancy progressed.

CDR1 and CDR2 are read off the germline V gene (reference sequence) as MNHEY and SMNVEV. Spanning cysteine to phenylalanine, the CDR3 consists of 14 amino acids. Just CDR3 DNA is preserved here, 42 bases in frame from base 1. V lost 3 bases and J lost 7 bases, and the count of bases not matched to a germline gene is 4. This clonotype was sampled from a female donor in good health, enrolled as a control in a pregnancy study. In this chain, TRBV27 is recombined with TRBJ2-1; the central 9 bases match TRBD1. Sequencing used peripheral blood, obtained in the first trimester of pregnancy. Read as DNA, the sequence is TGTGCCAGCAGTTTGACAGGGGGAGTGAATGAGCAGTTCTTC. It codes for CASSLTGGVNEQFF.